Sequencing of this T cell receptor (beta chain) was carried out in a study of blood T cell repertoires in COVID-19. Study context: COVID-19 samples from acute and convalescent phases originated in the United States, Italy and Spain. T cells, B-cell-depleted T cells, or PBMCs provided the cDNA or gDNA that served as material.

Authors' processing steps: Reference gene primer amplification in the assay estimated nucleated cell counts. TCRdb's table, derived via immunoSEQ multiplex PCR, lists solely in-frame clones and lacks some. V and J calls and clone size come straight from that table; D and trimming were deduced from the DNA. The table lists 150,000 to 200,000 clones, 80% to 90% of them singletons, with over 2.5% in the top ten. The CDR3 is made up of 16 amino acids. V was pared by 0 bases and J by 0 bases, with 1 base of the junction left unmatched. Germline V gene lookup returns CDR1 SGHDN and CDR2 FVKESK. The chain combines TRBV14 with TRBJ2-1, with TRBD1 identical over 8 bases. The sequence was obtained from a man between 60 and 75 years old with acute or convalescent COVID-19. The material sequenced was peripheral blood. The CDR3 DNA sequence: TGTGCCAGCAGCCAAGAGACAGGGGCCTCCTACAATGAGCAGTTCTTC. Translation gives CASSQETGASYNEQFF.